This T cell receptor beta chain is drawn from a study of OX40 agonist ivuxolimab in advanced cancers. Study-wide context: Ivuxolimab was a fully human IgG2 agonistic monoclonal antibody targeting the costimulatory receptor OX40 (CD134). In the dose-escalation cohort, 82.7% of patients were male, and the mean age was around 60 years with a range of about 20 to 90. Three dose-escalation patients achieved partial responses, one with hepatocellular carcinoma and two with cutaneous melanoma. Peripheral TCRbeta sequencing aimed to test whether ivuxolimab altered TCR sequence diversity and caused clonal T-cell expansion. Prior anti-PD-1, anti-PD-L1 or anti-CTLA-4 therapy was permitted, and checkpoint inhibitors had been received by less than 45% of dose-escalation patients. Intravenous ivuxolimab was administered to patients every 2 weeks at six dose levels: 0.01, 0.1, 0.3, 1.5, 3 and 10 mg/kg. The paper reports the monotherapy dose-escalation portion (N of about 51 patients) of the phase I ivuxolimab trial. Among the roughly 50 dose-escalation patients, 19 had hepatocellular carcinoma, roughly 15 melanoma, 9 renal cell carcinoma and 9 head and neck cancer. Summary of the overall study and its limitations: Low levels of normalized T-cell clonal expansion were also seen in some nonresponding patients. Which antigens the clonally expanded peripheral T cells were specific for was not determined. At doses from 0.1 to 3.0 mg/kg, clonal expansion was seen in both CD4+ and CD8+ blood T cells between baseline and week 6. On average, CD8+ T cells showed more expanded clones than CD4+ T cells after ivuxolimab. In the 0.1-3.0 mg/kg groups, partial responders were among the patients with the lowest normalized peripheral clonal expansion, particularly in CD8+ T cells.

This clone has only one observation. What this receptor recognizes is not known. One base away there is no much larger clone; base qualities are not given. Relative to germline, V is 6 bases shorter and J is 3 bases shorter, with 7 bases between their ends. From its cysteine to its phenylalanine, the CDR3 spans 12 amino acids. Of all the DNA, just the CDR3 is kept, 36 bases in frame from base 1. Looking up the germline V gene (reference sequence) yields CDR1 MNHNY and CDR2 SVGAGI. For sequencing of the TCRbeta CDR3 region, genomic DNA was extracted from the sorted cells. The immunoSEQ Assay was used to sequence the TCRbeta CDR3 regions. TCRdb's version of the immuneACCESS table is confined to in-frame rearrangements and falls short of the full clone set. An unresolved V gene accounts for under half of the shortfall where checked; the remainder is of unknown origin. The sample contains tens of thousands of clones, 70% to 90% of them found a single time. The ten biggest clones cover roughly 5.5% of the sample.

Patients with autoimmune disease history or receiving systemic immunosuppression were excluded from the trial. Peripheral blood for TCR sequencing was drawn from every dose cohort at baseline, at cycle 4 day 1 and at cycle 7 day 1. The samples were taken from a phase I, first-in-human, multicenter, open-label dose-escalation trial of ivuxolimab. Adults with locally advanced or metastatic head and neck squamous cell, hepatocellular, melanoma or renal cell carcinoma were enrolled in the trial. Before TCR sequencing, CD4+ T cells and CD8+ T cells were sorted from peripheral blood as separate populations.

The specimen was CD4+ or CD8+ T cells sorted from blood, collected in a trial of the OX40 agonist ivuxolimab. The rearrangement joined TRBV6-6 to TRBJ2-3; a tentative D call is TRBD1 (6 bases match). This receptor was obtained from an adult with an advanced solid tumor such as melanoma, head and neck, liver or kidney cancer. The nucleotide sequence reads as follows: TGTGCCAGCAGAACAGGGACAGATACGCAGTATTTT. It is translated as CASRTGTDTQYF.